Listed below are T cell receptor beta chains from one sample, sequenced in a study of radiotherapy plus CTLA-4 blockade in lung cancer. The method was immunoSEQ multiplex PCR; TCRdb's version includes in-frame clones alone and lacks a portion of them. The data show 70,000 to 95,000 clones, about 85% seen once. The specimen was peripheral blood, collected from a patient treated with radiotherapy plus ipilimumab. Receptors originate from a human donor with non-small cell lung cancer that progressed on radiotherapy plus ipilimumab. The CDR3 runs from the conserved cysteine through the conserved F or W. D genes are given only for firm matches. Expanded clones get a size class; other rows say once, few or many, or leave the size out.

J gene	D gene	V gene	clone size	CDR3 DNA	CDR3 protein
TRBJ1-1	.	TRBV2	.	TGTGCCAGCAGTGAAGCGCTGACAGGTACTATACTCACTGAAGCTTTCTTT	CASSEALTGTILTEAFF
TRBJ2-2	TRBD1	TRBV18	.	TGTGCCAGCTCATCGGGACAGGGCGTTGGCGGGGAGCTGTTTTTT	CASSSGQGVGGELFF
TRBJ1-3	.	TRBV7-9	.	TGTGCCAGCAGCTTTTACGCGCGGCCGCGTACTGGAAACACCATATATTTT	CASSFYARPRTGNTIYF
TRBJ2-2	TRBD1	TRBV6-6	.	TGTGCCAGCACCCTAGGACAGGGGATCACCGGGGAGCTGTTTTTT	CASTLGQGITGELFF
TRBJ1-2	.	TRBV12-5	.	TGTGCTAGTGGTTTGTGGCCCCAGGTCTATGGCTACACCTTC	CASGLWPQVYGYTF
TRBJ2-2	.	TRBV7-3	.	TGTGCCAGCAGCTTATACTCCGGGGAGCTGTTTTTT	CASSLYSGELFF
TRBJ1-2	.	TRBV5-6	.	TGTGCCAGCAGCTTATGGGACGGGAAGAATAACTATGGCTACACCTTC	CASSLWDGKNNYGYTF
TRBJ1-1	.	TRBV5-6	.	TGTGCCAGCAGCTTGTTAGAGATACGAACTGAAGCTTTCTTT	CASSLLEIRTEAFF
TRBJ1-1	TRBD1	TRBV5-1	.	TGCGCCAGCAGCCTGGGACAGGGGTCGACCTTGAACACTGAAGCTTTCTTT	CASSLGQGSTLNTEAFF
TRBJ1-2	TRBD1	TRBV4-2	once	TGTGCCAGCAGCCAAGATACGACAGGGCCCTATGGCTACACCTTC	CASSQDTTGPYGYTF
TRBJ1-4	TRBD1	TRBV5-1	once	TGCGCCAGCAGCTTGGGGGACAGGGGGCCGGTTGAAAAACTGTTTTTT	CASSLGDRGPVEKLFF
TRBJ1-1	.	TRBV4-3	.	TGCGCCAGCAGCCATTCGGTGAACACTGAAGCTTTCTTT	CASSHSVNTEAFF
TRBJ2-5	TRBD2	TRBV10-3	.	TGTGCCATCCGCGGGACTAGCGGGAATCAAGAGACCCAGTACTTC	CAIRGTSGNQETQYF
TRBJ2-7	TRBD1	TRBV7-9	.	TGTGCCAGCAGCCTGACAGGGAACTCCTACGAGCAGTACTTC	CASSLTGNSYEQYF
TRBJ1-2	.	TRBV5-1	.	TGCGCCAGCAGCTTGGCAGGGGCGAACAACTATGGCTACACCTTC	CASSLAGANNYGYTF
TRBJ2-3	.	TRBV19	.	TGTGCCAGTAGTATGGCTGGATCTAGCACAGATACGCAGTATTTT	CASSMAGSSTDTQYF